The subject of this entry is one T cell receptor (beta chain). Antigen: not known. This sample stems from a study of regulatory T cells in long-lasting Graves disease. Arm-PCR of CDR3 regions with iRepertoire HTBI primers generated TCR beta libraries. TCRdb re-called the multiplex PCR reads with MiXCR, one entry per CDR3 protein. The sample has roughly 400,000 distinct CDR3 sequences; around 21% are singletons. This CDR3 contains 11 residues. Germline lookup yields CDR1 SGHRS and CDR2 YFSETQ. V was cut by 5 bases and J by 10 bases, with 10 bases left in between. Regarding time point: persistent/refractory GD, antithyroid drugs over 5 years with positive TRAb. RNA extracted from PBMCs served as the sequencing template. General study findings and limits: Having few samples may have compromised the accuracy. Repertoires from persistent disease leaned toward TRBV28, TRBJ1-2 and TRBJ2-5.

This receptor was obtained from a female donor with Graves disease. The input for sequencing was peripheral blood mononuclear cells (PBMCs), taken when the disease was refractory, from a patient treated with antithyroid drugs. The chain joins TRBV5-1 to TRBJ2-1; unclear D gene. DNA of the CDR3: TGCGCCAGCAGTCAAGCCTTGGAGCAGTTCTTC. Encoded protein: CASSQALEQFF.